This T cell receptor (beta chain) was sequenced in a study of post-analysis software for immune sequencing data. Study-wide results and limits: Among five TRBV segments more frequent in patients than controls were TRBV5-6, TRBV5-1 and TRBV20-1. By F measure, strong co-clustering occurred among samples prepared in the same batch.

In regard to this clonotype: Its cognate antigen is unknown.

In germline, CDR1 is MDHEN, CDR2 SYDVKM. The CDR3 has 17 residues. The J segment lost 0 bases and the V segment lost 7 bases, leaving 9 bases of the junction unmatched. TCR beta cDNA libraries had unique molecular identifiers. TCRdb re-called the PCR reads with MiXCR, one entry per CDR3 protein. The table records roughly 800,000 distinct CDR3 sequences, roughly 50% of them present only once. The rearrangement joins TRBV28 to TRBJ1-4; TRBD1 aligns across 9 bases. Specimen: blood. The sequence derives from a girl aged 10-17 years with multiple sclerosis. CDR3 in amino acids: CASTTTGQGTTNEKLFF. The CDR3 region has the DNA TGTGCCAGCACCACGACGGGACAGGGAACAACTAATGAAAAACTGTTTTTT.